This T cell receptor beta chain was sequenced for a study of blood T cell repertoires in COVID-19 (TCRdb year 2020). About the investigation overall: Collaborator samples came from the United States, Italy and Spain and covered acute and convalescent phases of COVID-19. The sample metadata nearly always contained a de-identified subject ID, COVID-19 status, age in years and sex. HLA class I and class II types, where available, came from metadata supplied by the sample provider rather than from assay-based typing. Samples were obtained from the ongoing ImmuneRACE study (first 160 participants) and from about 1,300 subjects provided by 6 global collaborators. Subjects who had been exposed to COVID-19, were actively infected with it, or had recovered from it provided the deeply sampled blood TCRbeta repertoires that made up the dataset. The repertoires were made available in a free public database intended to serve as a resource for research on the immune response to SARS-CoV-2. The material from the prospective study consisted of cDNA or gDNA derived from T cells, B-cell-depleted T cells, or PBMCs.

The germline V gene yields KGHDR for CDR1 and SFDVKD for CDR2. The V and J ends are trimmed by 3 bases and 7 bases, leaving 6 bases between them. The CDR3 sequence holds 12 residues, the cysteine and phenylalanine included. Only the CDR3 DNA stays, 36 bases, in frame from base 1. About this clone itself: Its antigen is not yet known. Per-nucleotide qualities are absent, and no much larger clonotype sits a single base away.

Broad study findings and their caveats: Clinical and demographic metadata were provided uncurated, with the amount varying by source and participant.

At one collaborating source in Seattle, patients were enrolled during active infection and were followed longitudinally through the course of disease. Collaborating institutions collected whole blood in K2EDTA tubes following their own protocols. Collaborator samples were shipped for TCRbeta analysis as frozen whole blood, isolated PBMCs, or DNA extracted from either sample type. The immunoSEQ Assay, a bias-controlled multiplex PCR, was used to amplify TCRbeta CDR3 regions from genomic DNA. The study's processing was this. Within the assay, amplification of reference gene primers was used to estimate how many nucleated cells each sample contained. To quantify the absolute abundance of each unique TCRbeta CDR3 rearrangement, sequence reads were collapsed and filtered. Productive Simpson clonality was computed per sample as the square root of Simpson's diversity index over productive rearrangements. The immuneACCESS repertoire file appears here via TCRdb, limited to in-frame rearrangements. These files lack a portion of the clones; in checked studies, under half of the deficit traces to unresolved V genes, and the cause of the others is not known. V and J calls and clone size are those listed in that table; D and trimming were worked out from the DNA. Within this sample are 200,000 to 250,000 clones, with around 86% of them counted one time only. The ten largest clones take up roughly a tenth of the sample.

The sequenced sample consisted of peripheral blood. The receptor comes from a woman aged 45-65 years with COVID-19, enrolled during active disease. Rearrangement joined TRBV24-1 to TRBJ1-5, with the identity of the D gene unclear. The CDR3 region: CATSDRGQPQHF. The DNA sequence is TGTGCCACCAGTGATCGCGGCCAGCCCCAGCATTTT.